The 28 T cell receptor beta chains below all came from one sample that was sequenced in a study of blood T cell repertoires in COVID-19 (dated by TCRdb to the early 2020s). Libraries came from the immunoSEQ multiplex PCR assay. Imported from immuneACCESS, the table was reduced by TCRdb to in-frame sequences with V and J called. These copies leave out some clones; in studies compared against another copy, an unresolved V gene accounts for under half, and the cause of the remainder is not known. The sample records tens of thousands of clones, approximately 79% of which are singletons. The leading ten clones occupy about 2.5% of the sample. Sequenced sample: peripheral blood. The receptors originated from a human donor with acute or convalescent COVID-19. The donor label of this sample is uncertain.

The rearrangement joins TRBV28 to TRBJ2-5; no reliable D call. The germline V gene has CDR1 MDHEN and CDR2 SYDVKM. The V and J ends lost 1 base and 7 bases respectively, with 4 bases between them. This CDR3 spans 11 amino acids. For the CDR3, the DNA is TGTGCCAGCAGTTTATACGGGACCCAGTACTTC. Amino acids: CASSLYGTQYF.

This CDR3 is CASSTRTGPGELFF. The CDR3 bases are TGTGCCAGCAGCACCCGGACAGGGCCCGGGGAGCTGTTTTTT. This rearrangement joins TRBV5-4 to TRBJ2-2; 8 positions agree with TRBD1. With V trimmed by 4 bases and J by 6 bases, 5 bases remained unmatched. From germline, CDR1 is SGHNT and CDR2 YYREEE (reference sequence). The CDR3 covers 14 residues. The full variable domain, completed using reference TRBV5-4 and TRBJ2-2, is ETGVTQSPTHLIKTRGQQVTLRCSSQSGHNTVSWYQQALGQGPQFIFQYYREEENGRGNFPPRFSGLQFPNYSSELNVNALELDDSALYLCASSTRTGPGELFFGEGSRLTVL.

This clone was counted only a few times. The chain links TRBV28 to TRBJ2-7; TRBD2 might be the D (6 bases). The CDR3 contains 13 residues. V was cut by 7 bases and J by 0 bases, with 10 bases left in between. CDR1 MDHEN and CDR2 SYDVKM come from the germline V gene. The CDR3 DNA reads as TGTGCCAGCACGGGACTTAGCTCCTACGAGCAGTACGTC. Amino acid sequence: CASTGLSSYEQYV.

This clone occurred a few times. This chain links TRBV23-1 with TRBJ1-5; no reliable D call. TRBV23-1 is reported as an ORF; its role is uncertain. The V gene lost 0 bases and the J gene lost 15 bases, with 9 bases spanning the gap. The CDR3 consists of 11 residues. The CDR3 region is CASSQSRPRHF. The DNA for the CDR3 is TGCGCCAGCAGTCAATCCCGACCTAGGCATTTT.

The chain combines TRBV6-2 or TRBV6-3 with TRBJ1-5; D is perhaps TRBD1 (5 bases). Trimming cost V 5 bases and J 4 bases, with 15 bases left between them. This CDR3 is 15 amino acids long. Germline loops: CDR1 MNHEY, CDR2 SVGEGT. The CDR3 protein is CASSPTGGLNQPQHF. CDR3 sequence (DNA): TGTGCCAGCAGTCCGACGGGGGGGTTAAATCAGCCCCAGCATTTT.

The J gene is TRBJ2-2, the V gene TRBV6-6; 9 bases fit TRBD2. The V and J ends lost 5 bases and 6 bases, in that order; junction bases with no gene match: 4. This CDR3 is 14 amino acids long. Germline V lookup: CDR1 MNHNY, CDR2 SVGAGI (reference sequence). DNA for the CDR3: TGTGCCAGCAGTCACAAGCGGGAGGCCGGGGAGCTGTTTTTT. This encodes CASSHKREAGELFF.

This CDR3 reads CSVQGTSGTYNEQFF. Written as DNA, the CDR3 is TGCAGCGTACAAGGGACTAGCGGAACCTACAATGAGCAGTTCTTC. The V and J genes are TRBV29-1 and TRBJ2-1, with 11 nucleotides matching TRBD2. Looked up from germline, CDR1 is SQVTM and CDR2 is ANQGSEA. V gave up 6 bases and J gave up 2 bases; unmatched junction bases: 6. The CDR3 has 15 residues.

This clone has just one count. This chain joins TRBV3-1 (or the pseudogene TRBV3-2) and TRBJ2-5, with a tentative D call TRBD1 (5 bases). The germline V gene has CDR1 LGHDT and CDR2 YNNKEL (reference sequence). V lost 0 bases and J lost 4, with 12 bases in between. The CDR3 consists of 15 residues. CDR3 DNA sequence: TGTGCCAGCAGCCAAGAACGGAAGGGGTCAGAGACCCAGTACTTC. It is translated as CASSQERKGSETQYF.

This clone showed up just once. The chain links TRBV2 to TRBJ2-5; TRBD2 matches 10 bases. CDR1 is SNHLY and CDR2 is FYNNEI in the germline V gene. V trimming: 4 bases; J trimming: 7 bases; junction bases outside the gene matches: 6. The CDR3 loop spans 14 amino acids. CDR3 in amino acids: CASSALAGVATQYF. Here the CDR3 DNA reads TGTGCCAGCAGTGCTCTAGCGGGGGTGGCGACCCAGTACTTC.

The genes are TRBV27 and TRBJ2-6; TRBD2 is a possible D gene (7 bases). Germline CDR1 is MNHEY and CDR2 is SMNVEV (reference sequence). This CDR3 comprises 16 residues. V lost 4 bases and J lost 4, with 14 bases in between. The CDR3 DNA sequence: TGTGCCAGCAGTTGGGGGGGGGCGCAGGGGGCCAACGTCCTGACTTTC. It codes for CASSWGGAQGANVLTF.

The chain recombines TRBV7-2 with TRBJ1-5, with D maybe TRBD1 (5 bases). This CDR3 has 14 residues. Germline assignment: CDR1 SGHTA and CDR2 FQGNSA. V gave up 1 base and J gave up 7 bases, with 11 bases separating them. CDR3 protein: CASSLDGGEQPQHF. The CDR3 coding sequence is TGTGCCAGCAGCTTAGACGGGGGTGAGCAGCCCCAGCATTTT. The whole variable domain, filled in from reference TRBV7-2 and TRBJ1-5, reads GAGVSQSPSNKVTEKGKDVELRCDPISGHTALYWYRQSLGQGLEFLIYFQGNSAPDKSGLPSDRFSAERTGGSVSTLTIQRTQQEDSAVYLCASSLDGGEQPQHFGDGTRLSIL.

CDR3 loop: CASRTGRQPQHF. Written as DNA, the CDR3 is TGTGCCAGCAGAACAGGGCGCCAGCCCCAGCATTTT. The V and J genes are TRBV28 and TRBJ1-5; tentative D call: TRBD1 (6 bases). Germline CDR1 MDHEN, CDR2 SYDVKM. CDR3 length equals 12 residues. The germline V and J ends were trimmed by 6 bases and 7 bases, with 10 bases remaining between them. Filled out from reference TRBV28 and TRBJ1-5, the complete variable domain reads DVKVTQSSRYLVKRTGEKVFLECVQDMDHENMFWYRQDPGLGLRLIYFSYDVKMKEKGDIPEGYSVSREKKERFSLILESASTNQTSMYLCASRTGRQPQHFGDGTRLSIL.

This clone has only a few counts. In nucleotides, the CDR3 is TGTGCCTGGAGTGCGACAATGACAGGGGGCAGGAATTCACCCCTCCACTTT. Its translation is CAWSATMTGGRNSPLHF. This sequence joins TRBV30 and TRBJ1-6; 10 bases line up with TRBD1. Germline V gene sequence: CDR1 GTSNPN, CDR2 SVGIG (reference sequence). This CDR3 region has 17 residues. With 1 base clipped from V and 7 bases from J, the junction kept 10 bases outside the gene matches.

This clone has just one count. The J gene is TRBJ1-5, the V gene TRBV6-2 or TRBV6-3, with 7 bases that match TRBD1. J was trimmed by 3 bases and V by 4 bases; bases with no gene match: 12. The CDR3 extends over 17 amino acids. Germline V CDR1 and CDR2: MNHEY, SVGEGT. The CDR3 here is CASSLTGLGISNQPQHF. The CDR3 DNA reads as TGTGCCAGCAGTTTGACAGGGTTGGGTATATCCAATCAGCCCCAGCATTTT.

This clone was detected only a few times. The chain links TRBV7-9 to TRBJ1-5; 8 bases align to TRBD1. CDR3 size: 15 residues. V lost 3 bases to trimming and J lost 3 bases; unmatched junction nucleotides: 4. In germline, CDR1 is SEHNR, CDR2 FQNEAQ (reference sequence). The DNA for the CDR3 is TGTGCCAGCAGCTTCGGGACAGGAGTCAATCAGCCCCAGCATTTT. Translated: CASSFGTGVNQPQHF. Looking up the rest from reference TRBV7-9 and TRBJ1-5 gives the full variable domain: DTGVSQNPRHKITKRGQNVTFRCDPISEHNRLYWYRQTLGQGPEFLTYFQNEAQLEKSRLLSDRFSAERPKGSFSTLEIQRTEQGDSAMYLCASSFGTGVNQPQHFGDGTRLSIL.

This chain links TRBV5-1 with TRBJ2-7; 11 positions agree with TRBD1. The V segment lost 4 bases and the J segment 6 bases; nucleotides outside the gene matches: 3. The CDR3 has 13 amino acids. Germline-derived CDR1 and CDR2 are SGHRS and YFSETQ. The CDR3 loop reads CASSMGQGGEQYF. The CDR3 bases are TGCGCCAGCAGCATGGGACAGGGGGGCGAGCAGTACTTC.

The V call is TRBV5-1, the J call TRBJ2-6; D uncertain. Germline CDR1 is SGHRS and CDR2 is YFSETQ. Trimming stripped 4 bases from V and 0 bases from J, with 5 bases between. There are 14 residues in the CDR3. This CDR3 is CASSGPSGANVLTF. CDR3 DNA: TGCGCCAGCAGCGGGCCCTCTGGGGCCAACGTCCTGACTTTC.

The chain is built from TRBV28 and TRBJ1-4, with 7 bases matching TRBD1. The CDR3 is 15 residues long. Germline CDR1 reads MDHEN; CDR2 reads SYDVKM. Trimming at V came to 5 bases and at J to 8 bases, leaving 11 bases not matched to a gene. The CDR3 DNA reads TGTGCCAGCAGTATAAAGACAGGGCGACTAGAAAAACTGTTTTTT. It encodes CASSIKTGRLEKLFF.

V gene TRBV6-6 combines with J gene TRBJ2-7, with 9 positions matching TRBD1. The CDR3 loop spans 11 amino acids. The V gene end was trimmed by 6 bases and the J gene end by 6 bases; junction bases not matched to a gene: 0. CDR1 MNHNY and CDR2 SVGAGI come from the germline V gene (reference sequence). CDR3 DNA: TGTGCCAGCAGGGACAGGGGCGAGCAGTACGTC. Its protein is CASRDRGEQYV.

This clone appeared a few times. The chain combines TRBV5-6 with TRBJ2-1; 9 bases map to TRBD1. V was clipped by 7 bases and J by 9 bases; unmatched bases: 11. Germline values: CDR1 SGHDT, CDR2 YYEEEE. The CDR3 totals 14 residues. The CDR3 DNA is TGTGCCAGCCGCCGGGCGGGACAGGGTGTTGAGCAGTTCTTC. This encodes CASRRAGQGVEQFF.

This clone came up a few times. The V call is TRBV7-8, the J call TRBJ1-1; D is unclear. The CDR3 totals 16 residues. V was pared by 1 base and J by 5 bases, with 17 bases between. Germline V gene data show CDR1 as SGHVS and CDR2 as FQNEAQ. The CDR3 coding sequence is TGTGCCAGCAGCTTAGGGTGGAGGCAGAGTGGGACTGAAGCTTTCTTT. Translating it yields CASSLGWRQSGTEAFF.

This clone was recorded a few times. The chain carries TRBV27 and TRBJ2-7; TRBD2 agrees at 13 bases. V lost 5 bases, J lost 2 bases, and 0 bases stayed unmatched. The CDR3 has 14 residues. Per germline, CDR1 MNHEY and CDR2 SMNVEV (reference sequence). The CDR3 coding sequence is TGTGCCAGCAGTGGACTAGCGGGAGCCTACGAGCAGTACTTC. This sequence encodes CASSGLAGAYEQYF.

The chain joins TRBV5-1 to TRBJ1-2; 8 bases map to TRBD1. V was clipped by 0 bases and J by 4 bases; unmatched bases: 8. The CDR3 loop spans 16 amino acids. The germline CDR1 and CDR2 sequences are SGHRS and YFSETQ. In DNA, the CDR3 is TGCGCCAGCAGCTTGGAATCAGGGGGCCCTATCTATGGCTACACCTTC. Translated, it gives CASSLESGGPIYGYTF.

In its sample, this clone was seen a few times. The chain links TRBV11-3 to TRBJ2-1, with D possibly matching TRBD1 (6 bases). V dropped 5 bases and J dropped 10 bases, with 18 bases sitting between them. The CDR3 has 14 residues. Germline CDR1 reads SGHNT; CDR2 reads YENEEA. In nucleotides, the CDR3 is TGTGCCAGCAGCCTGGACAGCCCCAGGGGCGAGCAGTTCTTC. Translation: CASSLDSPRGEQFF.

The chain is built from TRBV4-1 and TRBJ2-1; 8 bases align to TRBD2. CDR3 length: 16 amino acids. Germline CDR1 reads MGHRA; CDR2 reads YSYEKL. The trim removed 1 base at V and 3 bases at J, leaving 5 bases unmatched. The CDR3 is CASSQASGGNYNEQFF. CDR3 in DNA: TGCGCCAGCAGCCAAGCCAGCGGGGGCAACTACAATGAGCAGTTCTTC.

This clone came up once. This rearrangement joins TRBV7-3 to TRBJ2-3, with D tentatively TRBD2 (5 bases). The CDR3 runs 16 residues. The germline V gene encodes CDR1 SGHTA and CDR2 FQGTGA. V was clipped by 4 bases and J by 2 bases, with 16 bases between them. The CDR3 loop reads CASSSTGGTATDTQYF. In nucleotides, the CDR3 is TGTGCCAGCAGCTCCACTGGAGGCACAGCCACAGATACGCAGTATTTT.

CDR3 DNA: TGTGCCAGCAGCCCCGGGGGGTTAGCGCCCTCCTACAATGAGCAGTTCTTC. It specifies CASSPGGLAPSYNEQFF. The chain carries TRBV7-9 and TRBJ2-1, with 7 bases lining up with TRBD2. This CDR3 spans 17 amino acids. Per germline, CDR1 SEHNR and CDR2 FQNEAQ (reference sequence). Trimming at V came to 5 bases and at J to 0 bases, leaving 10 bases not matched to a gene.

The V call is TRBV5-6, the J call TRBJ2-7; tentatively, D is TRBD2 (6 bases). Germline assignment: CDR1 SGHDT and CDR2 YYEEEE. V was pared by 4 bases and J by 7 bases, with 18 bases between. The CDR3 has 14 residues. The CDR3 protein is CASSEDPSGGEQYF. As DNA, the CDR3 is TGTGCCAGCAGCGAGGACCCGTCTGGAGGGGAGCAGTACTTC.